One sample yielded the 18 T cell receptor beta chains listed below, sequenced in a study of CD8 T cells in ankylosing spondylitis. TCRdb reanalysed the 5' RACE reads using MiXCR and keeps one entry per CDR3 protein. The table lists a few hundred thousand distinct CDR3 sequences, about 20% of them singletons. The sequenced material came from blood, either unsorted or a sorted T cell fraction (not recorded which). These receptors all stem from a male donor with ankylosing spondylitis or in good health (not recorded which).

The chain carries TRBV20-1 and TRBJ2-3; 10 positions match TRBD2. This CDR3 comprises 14 residues. The germline V gene encodes CDR1 DFQATT and CDR2 SNEGSKA (reference sequence). The V segment lost 2 bases and the J segment 2 bases; nucleotides outside the gene matches: 1. The DNA for the CDR3 is TGCAGTGCTAGACTAGCGGGGGACACAGATACGCAGTATTTT. Translation gives CSARLAGDTDTQYF.

V is TRBV12-3 or TRBV12-4 and J is TRBJ2-3; D is possibly TRBD2 (6 bases). The CDR3 contains 14 residues. Trimming took 5 bases from V and 4 from J, leaving 13 bases between them. This CDR3 is CASSPRDWADTQYF. CDR3 in DNA: TGTGCCAGCAGTCCCCGGGACTGGGCAGATACGCAGTATTTT.

This clonotype was picked up a small number of times. The chain is built from TRBV5-1 and TRBJ2-2; 10 bases line up with TRBD2. CDR1 is SGHRS and CDR2 is YFSETQ in the germline V gene. J was trimmed by 0 bases and V by 0 bases; bases with no gene match: 8. CDR3 length equals 19 residues. The CDR3 DNA reads TGCGCCAGCAGCTTGGTTGGTGTACTAGCGGGGTCGAACACCGGGGAGCTGTTTTTT. Its translation: CASSLVGVLAGSNTGELFF.

This clonotype was observed many times. V usage is TRBV12-3 or TRBV12-4 and J usage is TRBJ2-5, with TRBD1 identical over 9 bases. CDR3 length equals 14 residues. V gave up 1 base and J gave up 5 bases; unmatched junction bases: 2. DNA for the CDR3: TGTGCCAGCAGTTTAGACAGGGGGCGTGAGACCCAGTACTTC. The encoded protein is CASSLDRGRETQYF.

The J gene is TRBJ2-1, the V gene TRBV5-1; tentatively, D is TRBD1 or TRBD2 (5 bases each). The V and J ends lost 0 bases and 13 bases respectively, with 17 bases between them. CDR1 and CDR2 (germline): SGHRS, YFSETQ. The CDR3 sequence is 14 residues long. The CDR3: CASSLGRLGDLQFF. In nucleotides, the CDR3 is TGCGCCAGCAGCTTGGGGAGGTTAGGGGATTTACAGTTCTTC.

The sample holds a few counts of this clonotype. The chain uses TRBV5-1 and TRBJ2-5; 9 nucleotides line up with TRBD1. This CDR3 region has 14 residues. CDR1 and CDR2 (germline): SGHRS, YFSETQ. Losses at the gene ends were 3 bases for V and 6 bases for J; bases not matched to a gene: 6. CDR3 sequence (DNA): TGCGCCAGCAGCTCCGAGGACAGGGGCAAGACCCAGTACTTC. It is translated as CASSSEDRGKTQYF.

In this sample, this clonotype turned up many times. As DNA, the CDR3 is TGTGCCATCAGTGTCAGTGAGAACTATGGCTACACCTTC. It translates to CAISVSENYGYTF. V usage is TRBV10-3 and J usage is TRBJ1-2; D is unresolved. The ends were cut back, 4 bases at V and 2 bases at J, with 8 bases in the middle. From germline, CDR1 is ENHRY and CDR2 SYGVKD. CDR3 length equals 13 residues.

This clonotype has just a few counts. The chain uses TRBV5-1 and TRBJ1-6; D is uncertain. V was clipped by 4 bases and J by 7 bases, with 9 bases between them. Per the germline V gene, CDR1 is SGHRS and CDR2 is YFSETQ. The CDR3 runs 13 residues. CDR3 in amino acids: CASSRADNSPLHF. The CDR3 DNA sequence: TGCGCCAGCAGCCGAGCAGACAATTCACCCCTCCACTTT.

The chain couples TRBV20-1 to TRBJ2-5, with D unclear. CDR1 is DFQATT and CDR2 is SNEGSKA in the germline V gene (reference sequence). V was cut by 5 bases and J by 5 bases, with 9 bases left in between. This CDR3 spans 11 amino acids. The CDR3, as DNA: TGCAGTGCTCTCAAGGAGGAGACCCAGTACTTC. Translating gives CSALKEETQYF.

This clonotype has only a few counts. The chain couples TRBV28 to TRBJ1-4, with a tentative D call TRBD1 (6 bases). CDR3 length equals 17 residues. Germline V lookup: CDR1 MDHEN, CDR2 SYDVKM. Trimming shortened V by 5 bases and J by 7 bases, and 23 bases separated the two germline ends. Here the CDR3 reads CASSPPSGQLIGEKLFF. For the CDR3, the DNA is TGTGCCAGCAGTCCCCCAAGCGGACAGTTAATCGGTGAAAAACTGTTTTTT.

The chain has TRBV5-1 and TRBJ2-3; TRBD1 matches at 7 bases. This CDR3 is built from 15 residues. V gave up 4 bases and J gave up 2 bases; unmatched junction bases: 7. Germline V gene lookup returns CDR1 SGHRS and CDR2 YFSETQ. DNA for the CDR3: TGCGCCAGCAGCCGCACAGGGGTGCCCACAGATACGCAGTATTTT. It is translated as CASSRTGVPTDTQYF.

Notes on this clonotype: A read error may explain this, as a much larger clone is one base away. The genes are TRBV15 and TRBJ2-1; TRBD2 matches at 12 bases. With V trimmed by 0 bases and J by 3 bases, 3 bases remained unmatched. Germline V lookup: CDR1 LNHNV, CDR2 YYDKDF (reference sequence). The CDR3 contains 17 residues. CDR3 nucleotide sequence: TGTGCCACCAGCAGAGATGCGACTAGCGGGAGCTACAATGAGCAGTTCTTC. Its translation is CATSRDATSGSYNEQFF.

The table lists this clonotype with a few counts. The chain couples TRBV5-1 to TRBJ1-1; 9 positions agree with TRBD1. V shed 4 bases and J 2 bases; nucleotides not matched to a gene: 6. CDR3 size: 15 residues. From germline, CDR1 is SGHRS and CDR2 YFSETQ. CDR3 protein: CASSPLTGGNTEAFF. CDR3 DNA: TGCGCCAGCAGCCCTTTGACAGGGGGTAACACTGAAGCTTTCTTT.

A few counts support this clonotype. The chain couples TRBV12-3 or TRBV12-4 to TRBJ2-3; D gene unclear. The CDR3 has 13 amino acids. V lost 7 bases and J lost 6, with 14 bases in between. CDR3 in DNA: TGTGCCAGCAATATAGATTTGGGGGATACGCAGTATTTT. Translated, it gives CASNIDLGDTQYF.

The sample holds a few counts of this clonotype. The rearrangement joins TRBV10-3 to TRBJ2-1; possibly TRBD1 or TRBD2 for D (7 bases each). V dropped 2 bases and J dropped 5 bases, with 13 bases sitting between them. CDR3 length equals 15 residues. In germline, CDR1 is ENHRY, CDR2 SYGVKD. The CDR3 nucleotides are TGTGCCATCAGTGAGAGCGGGACAGCGCACAATGAGCAGTTCTTC. This sequence encodes CAISESGTAHNEQFF.

Points on this clonotype: An end of the junction does not agree with germline; a read error may underlie this. The chain employs TRBV28 and TRBJ1-6, with D unresolved. Germline V gene data show CDR1 as MDHEN and CDR2 as SYDVKM. The CDR3 runs 15 residues. CDR3 in DNA: TGTGCCATCAGTTTGGGTGACCGGCCCAATTCACCCCTCCACTTT. This encodes CAISLGDRPNSPLHF. Complete variable domain (other parts from reference TRBV28 and TRBJ1-6): DVKVTQSSRYLVKRTGEKVFLECVQDMDHENMFWYRQDPGLGLRLIYFSYDVKMKEKGDIPEGYSVSREKKERFSLILESASTNQTSMYLCAISLGDRPNSPLHFGNGTRLTVT.

This clonotype was picked up a small number of times. This chain uses TRBV5-1 with TRBJ2-6; 7 bases are a match to TRBD1. The CDR3 is made up of 16 amino acids. The V gene end was trimmed by 4 bases and the J gene end by 2 bases; junction bases not matched to a gene: 6. Germline V CDR1 and CDR2: SGHRS, YFSETQ. The CDR3 bases are TGCGCCAGCAGCACCTTCACAGGGGCTGGGGCCAACGTCCTGACTTTC. Amino acid sequence: CASSTFTGAGANVLTF.

V usage is TRBV18 and J usage is TRBJ1-1; D not certain. Trimming pared 0 bases from V and 0 bases from J, leaving 5 bases between. CDR3 length equals 14 residues. Germline V lookup: CDR1 KGHSH, CDR2 LQKENI. CDR3 region: CASSPPVVNTEAFF. The CDR3 DNA is TGTGCCAGCTCACCACCAGTAGTGAACACTGAAGCTTTCTTT.